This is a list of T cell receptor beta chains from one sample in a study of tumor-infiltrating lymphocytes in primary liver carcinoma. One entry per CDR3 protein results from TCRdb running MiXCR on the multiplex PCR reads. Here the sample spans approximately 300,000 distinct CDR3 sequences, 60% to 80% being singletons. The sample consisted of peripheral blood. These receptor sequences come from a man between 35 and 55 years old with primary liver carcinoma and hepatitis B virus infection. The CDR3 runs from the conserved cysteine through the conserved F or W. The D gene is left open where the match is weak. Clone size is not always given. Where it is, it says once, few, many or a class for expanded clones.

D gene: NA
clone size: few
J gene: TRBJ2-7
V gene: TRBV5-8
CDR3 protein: CASSLVLGGEQYF
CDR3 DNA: TGTGCCAGCAGCTTGGTTCTCGGTGGAGAGCAGTACTTC

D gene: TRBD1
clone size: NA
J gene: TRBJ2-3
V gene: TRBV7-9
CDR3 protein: CASSSGTGYTDTQYF
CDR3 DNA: TGTGCCAGCAGCTCCGGGACAGGGTACACAGATACGCAGTATTTT

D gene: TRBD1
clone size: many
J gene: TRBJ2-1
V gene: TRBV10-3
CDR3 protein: CAISRDREYNEQFF
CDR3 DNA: TGTGCCATCAGCCGGGACAGGGAATACAATGAGCAGTTCTTC

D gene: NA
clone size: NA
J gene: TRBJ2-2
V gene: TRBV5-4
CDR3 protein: CASSLAGRLTGELFF
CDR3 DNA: TGTGCCAGCAGCTTGGCAGGGAGGTTGACCGGGGAGCTGTTTTTT

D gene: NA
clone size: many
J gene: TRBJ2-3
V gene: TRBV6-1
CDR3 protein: CAVAVITDTQYF
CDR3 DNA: TGTGCCGTCGCAGTAATCACAGATACGCAGTATTTT

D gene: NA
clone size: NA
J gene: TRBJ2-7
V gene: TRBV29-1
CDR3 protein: CSVGPWGANYEQYF
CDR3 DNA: TGCAGCGTTGGCCCTTGGGGGGCCAACTACGAGCAGTACTTC

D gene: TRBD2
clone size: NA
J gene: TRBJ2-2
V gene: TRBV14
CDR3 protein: CASSQALPFGGSRANTGELFF
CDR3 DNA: TGTGCCAGCAGCCAAGCGCTTCCTTTTGGCGGGAGCCGTGCGAACACCGGGGAGCTGTTTTTT

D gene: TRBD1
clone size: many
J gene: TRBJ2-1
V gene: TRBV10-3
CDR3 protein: CAIDKTGVQSINEQFF
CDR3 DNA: TGTGCCATCGACAAGACAGGGGTCCAAAGTATTAATGAGCAGTTCTTC

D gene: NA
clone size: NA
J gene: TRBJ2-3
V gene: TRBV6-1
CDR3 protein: CASSVGGGTDTQYF
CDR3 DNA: TGTGCCAGCAGTGTTGGGGGAGGCACAGATACGCAGTATTTT

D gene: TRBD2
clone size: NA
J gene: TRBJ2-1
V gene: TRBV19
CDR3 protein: CASSIMGREGLYNEQFF
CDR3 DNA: TGTGCCAGTAGTATTATGGGGCGGGAGGGCCTCTACAATGAGCAGTTCTTC

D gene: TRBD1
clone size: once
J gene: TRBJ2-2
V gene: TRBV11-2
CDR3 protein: CASSAGTGSHGELFF
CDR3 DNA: TGTGCCAGCAGCGCAGGGACAGGTTCGCACGGGGAGCTGTTTTTT

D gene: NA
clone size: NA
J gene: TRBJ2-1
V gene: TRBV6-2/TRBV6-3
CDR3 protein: CVSDGAGEQFF
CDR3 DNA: TGTGTCAGCGACGGAGCGGGTGAGCAGTTCTTC

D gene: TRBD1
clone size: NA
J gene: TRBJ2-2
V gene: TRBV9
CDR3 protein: CASTTGQGAGELFF
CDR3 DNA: TGTGCCAGCACCACGGGACAGGGGGCCGGGGAGCTGTTTTTT

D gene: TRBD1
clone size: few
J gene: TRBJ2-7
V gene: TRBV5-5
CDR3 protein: CASTQQQGSLGEQYF
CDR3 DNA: TGTGCCAGCACCCAACAACAGGGGTCCTTAGGAGAGCAGTACTTC

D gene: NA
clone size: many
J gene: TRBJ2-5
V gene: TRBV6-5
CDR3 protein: CASRKEGSKTQYF
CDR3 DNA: TGTGCCAGCAGAAAAGAGGGGTCGAAGACCCAGTACTTC

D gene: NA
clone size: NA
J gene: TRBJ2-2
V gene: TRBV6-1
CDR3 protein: CASKCTSTGELFF
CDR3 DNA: TGTGCCAGCAAGTGTACATCAACCGGGGAGTTGTTTTTT

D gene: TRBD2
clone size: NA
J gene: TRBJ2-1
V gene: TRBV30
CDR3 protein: CAWSVLAGPREQFF
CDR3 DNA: TGTGCCTGGAGTGTGCTAGCGGGACCGAGAGAGCAGTTCTTC

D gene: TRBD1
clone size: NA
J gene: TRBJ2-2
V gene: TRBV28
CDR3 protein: CASSFRQGTGELFF
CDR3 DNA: TGTGCCAGCAGTTTCCGACAGGGCACCGGGGAGCTGTTTTTT

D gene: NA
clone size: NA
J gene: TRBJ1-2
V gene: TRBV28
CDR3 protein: CASSSGGFFGGDYGYTF
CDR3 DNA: TGTGCCAGCAGTTCGGGCGGGTTCTTTGGGGGGGACTATGGCTACACCTTC

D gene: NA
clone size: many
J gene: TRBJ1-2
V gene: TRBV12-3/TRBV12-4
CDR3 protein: CASILGGYTF
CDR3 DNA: TGTGCCAGCATCCTGGGCGGCTACACCTTC

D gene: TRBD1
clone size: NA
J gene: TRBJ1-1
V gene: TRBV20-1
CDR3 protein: CSARRTGGTEAFF
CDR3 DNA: TGCAGTGCTAGAAGAACAGGGGGTACTGAAGCTTTCTTT

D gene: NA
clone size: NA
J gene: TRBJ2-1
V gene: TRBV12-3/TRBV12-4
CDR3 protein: CASSGLGGDEQSF
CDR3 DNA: TGTGCCAGCAGTGGACTGGGGGGTGATGAGCAGTCCTTC

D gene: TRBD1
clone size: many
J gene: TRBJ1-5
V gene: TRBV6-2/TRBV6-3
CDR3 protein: CASSAPGGNQPQHF
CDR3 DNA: TGTGCCAGCAGTGCTCCAGGGGGAAATCAGCCCCAGCATTTT

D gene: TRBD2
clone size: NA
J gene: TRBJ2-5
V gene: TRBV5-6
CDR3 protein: CASAELAVRQETQYF
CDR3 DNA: TGTGCCAGCGCGGAACTAGCGGTTCGCCAAGAGACCCAGTACTTC

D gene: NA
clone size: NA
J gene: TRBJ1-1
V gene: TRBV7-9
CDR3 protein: CASSLASRGTEAFF
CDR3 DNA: TGTGCCAGCAGCTTAGCCTCCAGGGGCACTGAAGCTTTCTTT

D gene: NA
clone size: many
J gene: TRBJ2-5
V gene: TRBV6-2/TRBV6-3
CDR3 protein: CASREGRKTQYF
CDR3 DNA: TGTGCCAGCAGGGAGGGGCGAAAGACCCAGTACTTC

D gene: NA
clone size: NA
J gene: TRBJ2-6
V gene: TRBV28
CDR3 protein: CASSSPPGVNVLTF
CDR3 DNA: TGTGCCAGCAGTTCCCCCCCCGGGGTCAACGTCCTGACTTTC

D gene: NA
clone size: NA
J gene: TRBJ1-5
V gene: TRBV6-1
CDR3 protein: CASSVGGTANQPQHF
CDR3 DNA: TGTGCCAGCAGTGTGGGTGGGACTGCAAATCAGCCCCAGCATTTT

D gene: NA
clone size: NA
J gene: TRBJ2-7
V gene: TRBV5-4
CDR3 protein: CASSLVAHPGSYEQYF
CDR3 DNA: TGTGCCAGCAGCTTGGTAGCCCATCCCGGCTCCTACGAGCAGTACTTC

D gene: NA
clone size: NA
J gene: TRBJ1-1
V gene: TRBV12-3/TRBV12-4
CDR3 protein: CAYRYVTAEAFF
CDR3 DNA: TGTGCCTACAGGTATGTGACGGCTGAAGCTTTCTTT

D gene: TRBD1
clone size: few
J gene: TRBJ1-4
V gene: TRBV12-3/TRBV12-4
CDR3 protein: CASRALTGSSEKLFF
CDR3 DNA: TGTGCCAGCAGGGCGCTGACAGGGAGTTCGGAAAAACTGTTTTTT

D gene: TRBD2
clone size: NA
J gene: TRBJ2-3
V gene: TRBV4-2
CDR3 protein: CASSLVAGVGSADTQYF
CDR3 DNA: TGTGCCAGCAGCCTGGTAGCGGGAGTGGGCTCGGCGGATACGCAGTATTTT

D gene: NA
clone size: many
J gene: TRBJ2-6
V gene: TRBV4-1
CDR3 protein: CASSQDYSASGANVLTF
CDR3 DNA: TGCGCCAGCAGCCAAGATTATTCGGCCTCTGGGGCCAACGTCCTGACTTTC

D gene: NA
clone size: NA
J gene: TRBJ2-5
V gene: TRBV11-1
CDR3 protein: CASSRTSAGTQYF
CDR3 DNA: TGTGCCAGCAGTCGGACCTCGGCGGGGACCCAGTACTTC

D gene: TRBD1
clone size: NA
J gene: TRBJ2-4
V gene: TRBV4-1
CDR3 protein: CASSQGDSGIQYF
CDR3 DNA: TGCGCCAGCAGCCAAGGGGACAGTGGCATTCAGTACTTC

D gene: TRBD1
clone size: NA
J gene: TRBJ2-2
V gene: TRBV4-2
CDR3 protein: CASSQENRGYTGELFF
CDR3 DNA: TGTGCCAGCAGCCAAGAGAACAGGGGGTACACCGGGGAGCTGTTTTTT

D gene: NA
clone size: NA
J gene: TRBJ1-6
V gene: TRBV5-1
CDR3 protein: CASRDDKGGGNSPLHF
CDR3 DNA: TGCGCCAGCAGGGACGACAAGGGTGGTGGCAATTCACCCCTCCACTTT

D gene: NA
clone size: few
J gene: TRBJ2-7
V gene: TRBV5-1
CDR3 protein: CASSAPGPGYEQYF
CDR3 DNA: TGCGCCAGCAGCGCACCGGGGCCCGGATACGAGCAGTACTTC

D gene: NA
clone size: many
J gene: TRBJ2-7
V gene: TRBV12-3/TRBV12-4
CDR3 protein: CASSRDGLTYEQYF
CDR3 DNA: TGTGCCAGCAGCCGAGATGGACTGACCTACGAGCAGTACTTC

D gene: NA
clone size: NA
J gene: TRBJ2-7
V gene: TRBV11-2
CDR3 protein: CASSYQTETYEQYF
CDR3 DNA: TGTGCCAGCAGCTACCAGACGGAGACCTATGAGCAGTACTTC

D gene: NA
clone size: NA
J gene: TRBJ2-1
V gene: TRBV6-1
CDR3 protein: CASRGRGGDEQFF
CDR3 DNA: TGTGCCAGCAGGGGACGGGGAGGCGATGAGCAGTTCTTC

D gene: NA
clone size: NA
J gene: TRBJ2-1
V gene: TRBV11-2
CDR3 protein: CASSLGEVRKSYNEQFF
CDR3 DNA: TGTGCCAGCAGCTTAGGGGAAGTTCGCAAATCCTACAATGAGCAGTTCTTC

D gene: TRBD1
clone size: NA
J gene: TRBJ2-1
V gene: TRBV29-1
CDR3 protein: CSIALPQGILYNEQFF
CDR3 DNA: TGCAGCATTGCACTCCCACAGGGGATTCTTTACAATGAGCAGTTCTTC

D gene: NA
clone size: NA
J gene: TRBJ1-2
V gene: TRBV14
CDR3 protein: CASSQEVVNYGYTF
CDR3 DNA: TGTGCCAGCAGCCAAGAGGTCGTTAACTATGGCTACACCTTC

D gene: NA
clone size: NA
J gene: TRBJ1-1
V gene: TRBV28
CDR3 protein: CASSPPGSRTEAFF
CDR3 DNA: TGTGCCAGCAGTCCCCCGGGGTCCCGCACTGAAGCTTTCTTT

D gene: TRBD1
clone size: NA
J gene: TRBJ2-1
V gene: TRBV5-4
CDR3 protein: CASSPGTEWENEQSF
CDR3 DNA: TGTGCCAGCAGTCCTGGGACAGAGTGGGAGAATGAGCAGTCCTTC

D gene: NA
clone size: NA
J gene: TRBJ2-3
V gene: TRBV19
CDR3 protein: CASSFLGAGVPDTQYF
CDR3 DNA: TGTGCCAGTAGTTTCCTCGGGGCAGGGGTCCCAGATACGCAGTATTTT

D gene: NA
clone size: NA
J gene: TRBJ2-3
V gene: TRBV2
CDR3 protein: CASSETLASYF
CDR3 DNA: TGTGCCAGCAGTGAAACCCTAGCGTCGTATTTT

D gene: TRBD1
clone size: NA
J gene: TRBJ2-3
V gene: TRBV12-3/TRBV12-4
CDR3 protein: CANSLGGRTDMQYF
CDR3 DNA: TGTGCCAACAGTTTAGGGGGCCGCACAGATATGCAGTATTTT

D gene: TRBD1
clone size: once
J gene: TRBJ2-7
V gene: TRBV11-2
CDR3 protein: CASSREGQGSYERYF
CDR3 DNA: TGTGCCAGCAGCCGAGAAGGACAGGGCTCCTACGAGCGGTATTTC

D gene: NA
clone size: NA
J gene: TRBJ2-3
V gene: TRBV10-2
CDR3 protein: CVSSESASPGATDTQYF
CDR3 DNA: TGCGTCAGCAGTGAGTCGGCCTCCCCCGGGGCCACAGATACGCAGTATTTT

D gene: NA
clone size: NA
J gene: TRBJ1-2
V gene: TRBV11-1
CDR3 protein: CASNSDGAYGYTF
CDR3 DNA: TGCGCCAGCAACTCGGACGGGGCCTATGGCTACACCTTC

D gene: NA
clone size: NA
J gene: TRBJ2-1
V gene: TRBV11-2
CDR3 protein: CGSSLYSGPSNNEQFF
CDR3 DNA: TGTGGCAGCAGCTTATACTCCGGGCCTTCTAACAATGAACAGTTCTTC

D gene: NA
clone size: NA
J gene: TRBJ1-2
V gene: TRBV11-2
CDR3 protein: CASSLSGGATSYTF
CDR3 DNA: TGTGCCAGCAGTCTCAGTGGGGGGGCGACCAGCTACACCTTC